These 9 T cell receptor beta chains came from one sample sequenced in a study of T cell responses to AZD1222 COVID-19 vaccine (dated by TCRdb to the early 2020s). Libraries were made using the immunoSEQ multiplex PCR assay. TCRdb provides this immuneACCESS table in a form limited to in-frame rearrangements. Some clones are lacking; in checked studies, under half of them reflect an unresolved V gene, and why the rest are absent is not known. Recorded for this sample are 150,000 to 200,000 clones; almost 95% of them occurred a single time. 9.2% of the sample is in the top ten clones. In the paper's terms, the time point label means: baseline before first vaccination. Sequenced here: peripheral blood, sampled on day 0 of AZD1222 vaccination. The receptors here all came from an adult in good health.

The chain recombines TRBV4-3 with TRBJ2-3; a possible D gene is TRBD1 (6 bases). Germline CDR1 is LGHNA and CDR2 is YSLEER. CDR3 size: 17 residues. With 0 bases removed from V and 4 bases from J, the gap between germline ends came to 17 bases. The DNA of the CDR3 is TGCGCCAGCAGCCAAGAAGCCACAGGGAGTGGTGCAGATACGCAGTATTTT. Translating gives CASSQEATGSGADTQYF.

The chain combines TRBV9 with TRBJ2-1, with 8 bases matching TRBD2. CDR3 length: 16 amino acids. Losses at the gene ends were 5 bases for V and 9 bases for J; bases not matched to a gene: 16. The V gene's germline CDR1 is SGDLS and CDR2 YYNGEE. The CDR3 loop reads CASSHFGTRPFGEQFF. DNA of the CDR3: TGTGCCAGCAGTCACTTCGGGACTAGGCCGTTTGGTGAGCAGTTCTTC.

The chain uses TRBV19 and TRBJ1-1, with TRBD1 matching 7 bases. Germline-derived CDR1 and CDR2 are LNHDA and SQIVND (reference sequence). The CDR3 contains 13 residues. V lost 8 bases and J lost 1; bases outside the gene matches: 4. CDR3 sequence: CASEGQPNTEAFF. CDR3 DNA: TGTGCCAGTGAGGGACAGCCGAACACTGAAGCTTTCTTT.

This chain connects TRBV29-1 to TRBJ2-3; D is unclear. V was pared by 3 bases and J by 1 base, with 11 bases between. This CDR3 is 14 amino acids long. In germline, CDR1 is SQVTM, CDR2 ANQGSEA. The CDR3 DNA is TGCAGCGTTGAGAGTATCCCGGGCACAGATACGCAGTATTTT. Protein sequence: CSVESIPGTDTQYF.

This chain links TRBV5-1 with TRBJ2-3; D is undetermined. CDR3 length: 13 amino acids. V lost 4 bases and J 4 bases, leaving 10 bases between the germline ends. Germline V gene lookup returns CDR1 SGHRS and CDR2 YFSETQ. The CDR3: CASSTSQSDTQYF. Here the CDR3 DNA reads TGCGCCAGCAGCACCTCTCAATCAGATACGCAGTATTTT.

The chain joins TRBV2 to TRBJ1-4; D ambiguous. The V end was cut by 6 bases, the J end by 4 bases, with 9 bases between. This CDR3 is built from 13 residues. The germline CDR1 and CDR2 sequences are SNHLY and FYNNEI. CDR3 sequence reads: CASRWPSNEKLFF. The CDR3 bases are TGTGCCAGCAGGTGGCCAAGTAATGAAAAACTGTTTTTT.

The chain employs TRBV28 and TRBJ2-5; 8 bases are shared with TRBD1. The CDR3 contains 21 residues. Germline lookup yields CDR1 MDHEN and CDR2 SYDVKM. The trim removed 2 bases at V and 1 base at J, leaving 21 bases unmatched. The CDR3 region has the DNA TGTGCCAGCAGTTTACCGGGTGGATCGTGGGACAGGAAGCTACCCCAAGAGACCCAGTACTTC. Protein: CASSLPGGSWDRKLPQETQYF.

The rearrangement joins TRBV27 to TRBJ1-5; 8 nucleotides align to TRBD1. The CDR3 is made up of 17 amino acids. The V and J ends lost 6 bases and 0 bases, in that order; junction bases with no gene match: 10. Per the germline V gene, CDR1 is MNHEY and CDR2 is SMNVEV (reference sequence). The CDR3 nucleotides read TGTGCCAGCAGGAAACAGGGGGTGCTTTATAGCAATCAGCCCCAGCATTTT. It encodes CASRKQGVLYSNQPQHF.

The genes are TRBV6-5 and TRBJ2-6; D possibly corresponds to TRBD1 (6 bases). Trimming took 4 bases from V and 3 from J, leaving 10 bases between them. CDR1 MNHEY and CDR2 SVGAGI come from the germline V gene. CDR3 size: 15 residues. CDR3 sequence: CASSLQGFGANVLTF. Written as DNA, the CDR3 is TGTGCCAGCAGTTTACAGGGATTTGGGGCCAACGTCCTGACTTTC.